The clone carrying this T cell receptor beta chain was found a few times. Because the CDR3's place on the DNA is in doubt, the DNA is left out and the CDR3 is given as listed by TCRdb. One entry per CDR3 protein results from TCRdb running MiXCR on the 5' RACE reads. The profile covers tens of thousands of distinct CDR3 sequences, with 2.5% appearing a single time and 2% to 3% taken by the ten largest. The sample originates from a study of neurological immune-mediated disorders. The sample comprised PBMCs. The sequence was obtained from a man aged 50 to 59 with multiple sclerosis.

CDR3 region: CAWSVVGTGINF. This chain uses TRBV30 with TRBJ2-7; the table's D call, TRBD1, was not checked against the DNA. 12 amino acids form the CDR3, both terminal residues included. Germline V CDR1 and CDR2: GTSNPN, SVGIG (reference sequence).